This TCR delta chain stems from a study of γδ T cells in repeated Plasmodium falciparum infection (dated by TCRdb to the early 2020s). General notes on the study: In the natural-infection arm, Malian children exposed to intense seasonal malaria transmission were enrolled and compared against age and gender matched Australian children. Samples from controlled-infection subjects were taken at baseline, right before selected infections, and 21 days after each infection. Malian gammadelta TCR repertoires were analysed cross-sectionally in periods with no transmission and longitudinally across episodes of acute febrile malaria. About five malaria-naive U.S. adults underwent four controlled human malaria infections by bites from P. falciparum NF54-infected Anopheles stephensi mosquitoes over approximately 590 days. The study examined how repeated Plasmodium falciparum infection shapes the human gammadelta T cell repertoire, using natural infection in Mali and controlled human malaria infection. Results the study describes overall, beyond this receptor: Repeated controlled infections appeared to drive waves of new clonotype selection in Vdelta2-negative, largely Vdelta1+, gammadelta TCR repertoires. Compared with Australian children, Malian children appeared to have Vdelta2-negative gammadelta TCR repertoires that were more clonally expanded, less diverse and less shared. Vgamma9/Vdelta2+ TCR repertoires showed a highly stable polyclonal repertoire over time and infection, with many inter-individual overlapping TCRgamma sequences. Generalizability was limited because the Malian cohort came from a small rural village made up predominantly of one ethnic group. The controlled-infection cohort was small, limiting analysis of inter-individual variability in gammadelta T cell responses.

Vgamma9/Vdelta2+ and Vdelta2-negative gammadelta T cell populations were flow-sorted from peripheral blood mononuclear cells for bulk TCR repertoire analysis. Library creation used multiplex PCR. Sequencing took place on an Illumina MiSeq. Every sorted gammadelta T cell sample had both its TCR gamma (TRG) and TCR delta (TRD) chains sequenced. Per the authors' processing: The repertoire analyses drew on clonotype tree plots, the accumulated frequency of the top 20 clonotypes, and diversity index (DI) and D75 metrics. Clones were re-identified by TCRdb from the public reads with CATT, and rows with the same DNA were merged. The authors' filters were not applied to this entry. The sample yields approximately 60,000 delta-chain clones; around 1.5% were counted once. The top ten constitute about 15% of the sample. A note on this clone: Its antigen is still unknown. This DNA's translation differs at residue 13 from TCRdb's protein, which comes from a much larger clone; a read error is likely, and the protein shown is translated from the DNA.

Ends trimmed: V by 2 bases, J by 1 base; bases unmatched to a gene: 13. The CDR3 spans 19 residues, from the cysteine through the phenylalanine. Only the CDR3 region is kept as DNA, spanning 57 bases read in frame from base 1. The germline V gene yields TSWWSYY for CDR1 and QGS for CDR2. The rearrangement combines TRDV1 with TRDJ1; 10 of the junction bases match TRDD3. No J segment appears in TCRdb, so it was assigned here by matching the sequence to germline. This clonotype was obtained from a pool of human donors (malaria-infected and uninfected, not separated). The sample comprised gamma-delta T cells from blood. The CDR3 region reads CALGEGLLGGYACTDKLIF. The DNA sequence is as follows: TGTGCTCTTGGGGAAGGGCTTCTCGGGGGATACGCGTGCACCGATAAACTCATCTTT.